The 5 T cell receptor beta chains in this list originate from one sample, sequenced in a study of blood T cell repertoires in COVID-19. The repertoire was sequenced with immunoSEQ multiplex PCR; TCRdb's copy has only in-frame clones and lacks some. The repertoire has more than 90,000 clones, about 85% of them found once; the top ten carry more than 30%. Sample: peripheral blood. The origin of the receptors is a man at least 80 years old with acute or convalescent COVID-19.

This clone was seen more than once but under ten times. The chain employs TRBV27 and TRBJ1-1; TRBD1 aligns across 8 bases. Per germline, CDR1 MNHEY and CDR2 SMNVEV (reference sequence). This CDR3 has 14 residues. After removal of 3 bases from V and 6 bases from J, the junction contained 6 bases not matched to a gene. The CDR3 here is CASSFARTGSEAFF. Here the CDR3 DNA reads TGTGCCAGCAGTTTCGCGAGGACAGGGTCTGAAGCTTTCTTT.

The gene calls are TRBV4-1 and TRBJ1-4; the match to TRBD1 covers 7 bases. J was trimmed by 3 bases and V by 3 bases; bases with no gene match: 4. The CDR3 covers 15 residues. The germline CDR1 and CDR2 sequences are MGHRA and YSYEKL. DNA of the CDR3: TGCGCCAGCAGCCACCTCACAGGGGCTAATGAAAAACTGTTTTTT. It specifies CASSHLTGANEKLFF.

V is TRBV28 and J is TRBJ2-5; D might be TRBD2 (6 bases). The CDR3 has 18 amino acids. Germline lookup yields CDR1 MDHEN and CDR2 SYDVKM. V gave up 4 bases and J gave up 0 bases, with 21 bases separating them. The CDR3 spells CASSYSDRDWEYQETQYF. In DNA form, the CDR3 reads TGTGCCAGCAGTTATTCAGACCGGGACTGGGAGTACCAAGAGACCCAGTACTTC.

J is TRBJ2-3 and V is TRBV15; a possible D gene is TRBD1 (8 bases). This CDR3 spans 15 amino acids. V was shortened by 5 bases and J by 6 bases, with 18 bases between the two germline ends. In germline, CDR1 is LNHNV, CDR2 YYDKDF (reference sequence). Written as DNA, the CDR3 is TGTGCCACCAGCGGTCTCGACAGGGGAGGGGATACGCAGTATTTT. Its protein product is CATSGLDRGGDTQYF.

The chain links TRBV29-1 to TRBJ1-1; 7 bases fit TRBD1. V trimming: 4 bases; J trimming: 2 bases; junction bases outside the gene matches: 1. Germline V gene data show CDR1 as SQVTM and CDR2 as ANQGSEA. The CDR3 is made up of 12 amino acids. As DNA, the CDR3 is TGCAGCGTTGGGGACAGTAACACTGAAGCTTTCTTT. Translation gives CSVGDSNTEAFF.